This T cell receptor beta chain emerged from a study of blood T cells in healthy people across ages. PBMCs, at least 7 million per sample, were isolated. The CDR3 consists of 13 residues. Notes on this clonotype: Germline and junction disagree at one end, which may indicate a read error.

PCR was performed a second time for 7 to 11 cycles using a sample-barcoded 5' primer and a J-beta primer mix. TCRdb redid the calling of the 5' RACE reads with MiXCR, one entry per CDR3 protein. The repertoire holds 1.5 million or so distinct CDR3 sequences, with roughly two fifths as singletons. V usage is TRBV12-3 or TRBV12-4 and J usage is TRBJ1-3; no definite D call. This clonotype originated in a woman aged 18-35 years in good health. The sample taken for sequencing was blood. The CDR3 sequence is CATQSYAGNTIYF. CDR3 bases: TGTGCCACCCAATCATACGCTGGAAATACCATATATTTT.